This T cell receptor beta chain appears in the sequencing data of a study of blood T cell repertoires in COVID-19. About the study: Sites in the United States, Italy and Spain provided acute and convalescent COVID-19 samples. The analysed material was cDNA or gDNA that came from T cells, B-cell-depleted T cells, or PBMCs.

The CDR3 has 11 residues. In germline, CDR1 is SNHLY, CDR2 FYNNEI. Trimming removed 7 bases from V and 13 bases from J, with 16 bases in between. Clones were read by immunoSEQ multiplex PCR, and TCRdb kept only the in-frame ones, dropping some. The sample holds 55,000 to 80,000 clones, roughly 90% seen once. This chain connects TRBV2 to TRBJ1-2, with D possibly TRBD1 on 5 matching bases. The sample taken for sequencing was peripheral blood. The TCR was taken from a woman between 55 and 75 years old with acute or convalescent COVID-19. In DNA form, the CDR3 reads TGTGCCAGCACTCTCTCGGGCGGGGCCACCTTC. As protein: CASTLSGGATF.